The 18 T cell receptor beta chains below were found in one sample sequenced in a study of cytomegalovirus exposure and HLA in healthy donors. The PCR was carried out with 60 Vbeta primers and 13 Jbeta primers. TCRdb's table, derived via immunoSEQ multiplex PCR, lists solely in-frame clones and lacks some. The table includes 90,000 to 120,000 clones, 65% to 75% detected once. The sample comprised PBMCs. These receptors were obtained from a man in his forties in good health and CMV-seropositive.

A few counts support this clone. The chain couples TRBV30 to TRBJ2-1; D might be TRBD2 (6 bases). This CDR3 has 14 amino acids. The V and J ends lost 2 bases and 7 bases respectively, with 15 bases between them. Germline assignment: CDR1 GTSNPN and CDR2 SVGIG (reference sequence). CDR3 DNA sequence: TGTGCCTGGAGTCACGGGGGTGTCGGGAATGAGCAGTTCTTC. Residues: CAWSHGGVGNEQFF. The whole variable domain, filled in from reference TRBV30 and TRBJ2-1, reads SQTIHQWPATLVQPVGSPLSLECTVEGTSNPNLYWYRQAAGRGLQLLFYSVGIGQISSEVPQNLSASRPQDRQFILSSKKLLLSDSGFYLCAWSHGGVGNEQFFGPGTRLTVL.

Comment on this clone: In the same sample, other DNA sequences code for this CDR3. This rearrangement joins TRBV6-5 to TRBJ1-2; 7 bases are shared with TRBD1. The germline V gene encodes CDR1 MNHEY and CDR2 SVGAGI. This CDR3 is 14 amino acids long. The V and J ends lost 6 bases and 6 bases, in that order; junction bases with no gene match: 10. The CDR3 coding sequence is TGTGCCAGCAGAGACAGGGCGTCGGGTGATGGCTACACCTTC. Translated: CASRDRASGDGYTF.

This clone was found a few times. The chain carries TRBV2 and TRBJ2-1, with TRBD2 matching over 9 bases. The ends lost 5 bases at V and 6 bases at J; junction bases unmatched: 11. In germline, CDR1 is SNHLY, CDR2 FYNNEI. The CDR3 spans 16 residues. CDR3 amino acids: CASSPIRASGINEQFF. The CDR3 DNA sequence: TGTGCCAGCAGTCCCATCAGGGCTAGCGGGATCAATGAGCAGTTCTTC.

The count of this clone is one. V is TRBV30 and J is TRBJ1-2; the match to TRBD1 covers 10 bases. This CDR3 region has 13 residues. CDR1 is GTSNPN and CDR2 is SVGIG in the germline V gene (reference sequence). V shed 4 bases, J shed 3 bases, and the junction held 2 bases outside the gene matches. The CDR3 sequence is CAWMGQGHYGYTF. In DNA form, the CDR3 reads TGTGCCTGGATGGGACAGGGGCACTATGGCTACACCTTC. The full variable domain, with the rest looked up from reference TRBV30 and TRBJ1-2, is SQTIHQWPATLVQPVGSPLSLECTVEGTSNPNLYWYRQAAGRGLQLLFYSVGIGQISSEVPQNLSASRPQDRQFILSSKKLLLSDSGFYLCAWMGQGHYGYTFGSGTRLTVV.

The chain employs TRBV19 and TRBJ1-1; a possible D gene is TRBD1 (5 bases). V was shortened by 5 bases and J by 7 bases, with 8 bases between the two germline ends. This CDR3 contains 11 residues. Germline CDR1 and CDR2: LNHDA and SQIVND (reference sequence). Written as DNA, the CDR3 is TGTGCCAGTAGTCAAGGGGTTGAAGCTTTCTTT. Encoded protein: CASSQGVEAFF.

The rearrangement links TRBV30 to TRBJ1-2; no clear D gene. This CDR3 is 13 amino acids long. Germline V gene lookup returns CDR1 GTSNPN and CDR2 SVGIG (reference sequence). V was cut by 1 base and J by 1 base, with 7 bases left in between. For the CDR3, the DNA is TGTGCCTGGAGTGCATGGAGTAACTATGGCTACACCTTC. Protein sequence: CAWSAWSNYGYTF.

The chain joins TRBV6-4 to TRBJ2-3; the match to TRBD2 covers 9 bases. The CDR3 consists of 16 residues. Germline loops: CDR1 MRHNA, CDR2 SNTAGT. With V trimmed by 5 bases and J by 0 bases, 6 bases remained unmatched. The CDR3 sequence: CASSQGTSSSTDTQYF. CDR3 nucleotide sequence: TGTGCCAGCAGTCAAGGGACTAGCAGTAGCACAGATACGCAGTATTTT.

This clone was recorded a few times. V gene TRBV14 combines with J gene TRBJ1-1; D unclear. The CDR3 extends over 16 amino acids. V was shortened by 2 bases and J by 6 bases, with 19 bases between the two germline ends. Germline V gene data show CDR1 as SGHDN and CDR2 as FVKESK. CDR3 loop: CASSQNAAQRSSEAFF. CDR3 nucleotide sequence: TGTGCCAGCAGCCAAAACGCCGCACAGAGAAGTTCTGAAGCTTTCTTT.

This rearrangement joins TRBV9 to TRBJ2-2; TRBD2 agrees at 10 bases. Germline CDR1 reads SGDLS; CDR2 reads YYNGEE. This CDR3 is built from 17 residues. V shed 0 bases, J shed 4 bases, and the junction held 6 bases outside the gene matches. The chain's CDR3 is CASSVEASGRGTGELFF. As DNA, the CDR3 is TGTGCCAGCAGCGTAGAGGCGAGCGGGAGGGGCACCGGGGAGCTGTTTTTT. The complete variable domain, with remaining parts taken from reference TRBV9 and TRBJ2-2, reads DSGVTQTPKHLITATGQRVTLRCSPRSGDLSVYWYQQSLDQGLQFLIQYYNGEERAKGNILERFSAQQFPDLHSELNLSSLELGDSALYFCASSVEASGRGTGELFFGEGSRLTVL.

The rearrangement joins TRBV15 to TRBJ2-7, with 7 bases matching TRBD2. This CDR3 has 15 residues. The germline V gene has CDR1 LNHNV and CDR2 YYDKDF (reference sequence). V trimming: 0 bases; J trimming: 3 bases; junction bases outside the gene matches: 5. The CDR3 reads CATSRDRREIYEQYF. As DNA, the CDR3 is TGTGCCACCAGCAGAGATAGGCGGGAGATCTACGAGCAGTACTTC.

The J gene is TRBJ2-5, the V gene TRBV5-1, with a possible D match to TRBD2 (5 bases). V lost 1 base and J 2 bases, leaving 12 bases between the germline ends. CDR3 size: 15 residues. Per the germline V gene, CDR1 is SGHRS and CDR2 is YFSETQ. CDR3 sequence (DNA): TGCGCCAGCAGCTTGACGACTACTAGTCAAGAGACCCAGTACTTC. Translating it yields CASSLTTTSQETQYF.

This clone was found once. The gene calls are TRBV19 and TRBJ2-7, with 7 bases identical to TRBD1. The CDR3 is 16 residues long. Germline CDR1 LNHDA, CDR2 SQIVND (reference sequence). V was clipped by 3 bases and J by 0 bases; unmatched bases: 8. CDR3 sequence: CASSILTGESSYEQYV. The CDR3 nucleotides are TGTGCCAGTAGTATCCTCACAGGGGAGAGCTCCTACGAGCAGTACGTC.

The chain uses TRBV29-1 and TRBJ2-5; TRBD2 matches 10 bases. CDR3 length: 16 amino acids. Trimming took 4 bases from V and 4 from J; bases not matched to a gene: 12. Germline CDR1 reads SQVTM; CDR2 reads ANQGSEA. CDR3 sequence: CSVALAGVLEGETQYF. The CDR3 nucleotides read TGCAGCGTTGCGCTAGCGGGAGTTTTAGAAGGAGAGACCCAGTACTTC.

This clone has just a few counts. This chain uses TRBV15 with TRBJ1-1, with 7 bases that match TRBD1. V lost 0 bases to trimming and J lost 1 base; unmatched junction nucleotides: 2. The CDR3 is made up of 15 amino acids. Germline V lookup: CDR1 LNHNV, CDR2 YYDKDF (reference sequence). The CDR3 DNA is TGTGCCACCAGCAGAGATCAGGGGGAGAACACTGAAGCTTTCTTT. Residues: CATSRDQGENTEAFF.

The chain recombines TRBV6-4 with TRBJ2-1, with 12 positions matching TRBD2. V shed 2 bases, J shed 5 bases, and the junction held 10 bases outside the gene matches. Germline V CDR1 and CDR2: MRHNA, SNTAGT. The CDR3 length is 18 residues. The CDR3 protein is CASSDPGTSGWGDNEQFF. The CDR3 DNA reads TGTGCCAGCAGTGACCCGGGGACTAGCGGGTGGGGGGACAATGAGCAGTTCTTC.

The chain uses TRBV5-1 and TRBJ2-1; D gene uncertain. With 7 bases removed from V and 0 bases from J, the gap between germline ends came to 14 bases. Germline V CDR1 and CDR2: SGHRS, YFSETQ. The CDR3 is 15 residues long. The DNA for the CDR3 is TGCGCCAGCTGTCCCTCAGGTCTCTCCTACAATGAGCAGTTCTTC. Its translation: CASCPSGLSYNEQFF.

CDR3 sequence: CASSDGRASTDTQYF. The DNA for the CDR3 is TGTGCCAGCAGTGACGGGAGGGCTAGCACAGATACGCAGTATTTT. V gene TRBV6-4 combines with J gene TRBJ2-3, with TRBD2 identical over 7 bases. V gave up 2 bases and J gave up 0 bases; unmatched junction bases: 2. Per germline, CDR1 MRHNA and CDR2 SNTAGT. The CDR3 spans 15 residues.

The chain couples TRBV6-1 to TRBJ2-7; 8 bases are shared with TRBD1. V gave up 10 bases and J gave up 6 bases; unmatched junction bases: 11. Germline V gene data show CDR1 as MNHNS and CDR2 as SASEGT. This CDR3 has 13 residues. CDR3 DNA sequence: TGTGCCATCTTGGACAGGGCAATGCGCGAGCAGTACGTC. Protein: CAILDRAMREQYV.